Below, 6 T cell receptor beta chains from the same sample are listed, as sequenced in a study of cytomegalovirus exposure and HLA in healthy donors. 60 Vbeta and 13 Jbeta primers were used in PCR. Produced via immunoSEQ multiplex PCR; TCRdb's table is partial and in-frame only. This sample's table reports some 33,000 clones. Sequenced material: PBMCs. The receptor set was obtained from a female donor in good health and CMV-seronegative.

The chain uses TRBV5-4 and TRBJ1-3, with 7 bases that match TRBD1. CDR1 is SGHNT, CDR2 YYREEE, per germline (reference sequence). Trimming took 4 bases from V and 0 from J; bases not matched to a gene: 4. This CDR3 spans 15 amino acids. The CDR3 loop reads CASSPGQRSGNTIYF. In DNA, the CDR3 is TGTGCCAGCAGCCCGGGACAGCGCTCTGGAAACACCATATATTTT.

CDR3 sequence (DNA): TGTGCCAGCAGAGGGGATCCTCAGCCCCAGCATTTT. Translating it yields CASRGDPQPQHF. This chain links TRBV6-6 with TRBJ1-5; D is possibly TRBD1 (5 bases). This CDR3 is built from 12 residues. V was pared by 6 bases and J by 6 bases, with 9 bases between. Per the germline V gene, CDR1 is MNHNY and CDR2 is SVGAGI (reference sequence).

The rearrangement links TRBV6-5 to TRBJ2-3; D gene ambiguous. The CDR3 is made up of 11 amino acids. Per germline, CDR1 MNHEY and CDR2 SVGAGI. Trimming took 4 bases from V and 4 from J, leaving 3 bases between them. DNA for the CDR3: TGTGCCAGCAGTTTAGCAGATACGCAGTATTTT. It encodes CASSLADTQYF.

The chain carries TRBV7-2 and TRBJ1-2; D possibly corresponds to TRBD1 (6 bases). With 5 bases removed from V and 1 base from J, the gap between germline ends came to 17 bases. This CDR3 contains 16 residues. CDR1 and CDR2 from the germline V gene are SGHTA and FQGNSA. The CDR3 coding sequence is TGTGCCAGCAGCCAAAACAGGGCCGCTGATAACTATGGCTACACCTTC. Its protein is CASSQNRAADNYGYTF. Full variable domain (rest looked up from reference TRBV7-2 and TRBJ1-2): GAGVSQSPSNKVTEKGKDVELRCDPISGHTALYWYRQSLGQGLEFLIYFQGNSAPDKSGLPSDRFSAERTGGSVSTLTIQRTQQEDSAVYLCASSQNRAADNYGYTFGSGTRLTVV.

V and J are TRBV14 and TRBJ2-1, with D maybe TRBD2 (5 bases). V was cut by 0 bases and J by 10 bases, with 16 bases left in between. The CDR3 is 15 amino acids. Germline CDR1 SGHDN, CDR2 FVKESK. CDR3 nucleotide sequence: TGTGCCAGCAGCCAAGATTCAAGGATGAGGGTAGAGCAGTTCTTC. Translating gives CASSQDSRMRVEQFF.

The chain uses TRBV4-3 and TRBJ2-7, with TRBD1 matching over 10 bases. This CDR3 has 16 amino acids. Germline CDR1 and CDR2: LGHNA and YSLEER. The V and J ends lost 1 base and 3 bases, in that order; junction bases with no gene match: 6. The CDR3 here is CASSQGRGDRGYEQYF. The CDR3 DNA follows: TGCGCCAGCAGCCAAGGACGAGGGGACAGGGGCTACGAGCAGTACTTC.